Shown below are 4 T cell receptor beta chains from a single sample sequenced in a study of blood T cell repertoires in COVID-19. TCRdb keeps only in-frame clones here, not all; method: immunoSEQ multiplex PCR. This table has some 200,000 clones, about 82% appearing once. The sample was peripheral blood. These receptors all stem from a woman older than 75 with acute or convalescent COVID-19.

This clone was counted once. The chain carries TRBV19 and TRBJ1-5; TRBD1 matches at 9 bases. The CDR3 has 13 amino acids. Germline CDR1 LNHDA, CDR2 SQIVND (reference sequence). After removal of 5 bases from V and 14 bases from J, the junction contained 10 bases not matched to a gene. This chain's CDR3 is CASSLTGGFTEHF. As DNA, the CDR3 is TGTGCCAGTAGTCTAACAGGGGGCTTTACTGAGCATTTT.

This chain connects TRBV5-6 to TRBJ2-5, with D perhaps TRBD1 (6 bases). Per the germline V gene, CDR1 is SGHDT and CDR2 is YYEEEE. Trimming took 2 bases from V and 1 from J, leaving 12 bases between them. This CDR3 contains 15 residues. CDR3 bases: TGTGCCAGCAGCTTCTTGAGGGGGTTCCAAGAGACCCAGTACTTC. Residues: CASSFLRGFQETQYF. Full variable domain (remainder filled in from reference TRBV5-6 and TRBJ2-5): DAGVTQSPTHLIKTRGQQVTLRCSPKSGHDTVSWYQQALGQGPQFIFQYYEEEERQRGNFPDRFSGHQFPNYSSELNVNALLLGDSALYLCASSFLRGFQETQYFGPGTRLLVL.

This clone was counted between two and nine times. One end of the junction fails to match germline, which may point to a read error. This chain joins TRBV7-9 and TRBJ1-2; tentatively, D is TRBD1 (5 bases). This CDR3 has 14 residues. From germline, CDR1 is SEHNR and CDR2 FQNEAQ (reference sequence). The CDR3 sequence: CASSLTTPRRDFIF. CDR3 bases: TGTGCCAGCAGCTTGACGACACCCCGTAGGGACTTTATCTTC.

This chain joins TRBV4-1 and TRBJ2-5, with 10 bases aligning to TRBD2. Germline values: CDR1 MGHRA, CDR2 YSYEKL. The V segment lost 4 bases and the J segment 5 bases; nucleotides outside the gene matches: 7. The CDR3 runs to 15 residues. This CDR3 is CASSPASGRTETQYF. CDR3 nucleotide sequence: TGCGCCAGCAGCCCCGCTAGCGGGAGAACTGAGACCCAGTACTTC.